The rows below give T cell receptor beta chains drawn from one sample of a study of radiation and T cells in renal cell carcinoma. TCRdb keeps only in-frame clones here, not all; method: immunoSEQ multiplex PCR. Of around 180,000 clones listed, 88% were seen once; the top ten hold over 9%. Here the sequenced sample was blood, taken from a patient whose treatment included radiotherapy and nephrectomy. Receptors were obtained from a woman in her fifties or sixties with renal cell carcinoma. Each CDR3 is given with its conserved first and last residue. Each record gives: V gene, J gene, CDR3 protein.

TRBV25-1	TRBJ2-5	CASSASGGEGETQYF
TRBV7-2	TRBJ2-1	CASSLGSGAHEQFF
TRBV6-1	TRBJ1-2	CASTMDRGLYGYTF
TRBV7-2	TRBJ1-3	CASTRKGDAIYF
TRBV5-1	TRBJ1-6	CASSLGEIIGSPLHF
TRBV18	TRBJ2-1	CASSQSGQGANEQFF
TRBV6-6	TRBJ1-5	CASSYLGNSNQPQHF
TRBV6-5	TRBJ2-7	CASKRTGDRNEQYF
TRBV7-6	TRBJ2-7	CASSFLPQLGYEQYF
TRBV6-6	TRBJ2-7	CASSYGTSYEQYF
TRBV7-3	TRBJ1-1	CASSLGGGLKAFF
TRBV6-5	TRBJ1-1	CASSYSRQGGTEAFF
TRBV19	TRBJ2-1	CASSIGATGDEQFF
TRBV7-2	TRBJ1-3	CASRQGQLSGNTIYF
TRBV5-1	TRBJ2-1	CASSPAGTSYNEQFF
TRBV5-6	TRBJ2-7	CASSLTGLYEQYF
TRBV5-4	TRBJ1-6	CASSLSPGSLNSPLHF
TRBV10-3	TRBJ1-2	CAISPEQGIYGYTF
TRBV5-8	TRBJ2-7	CASSARQFTYEQYF
TRBV19	TRBJ1-1	CASKGPHPKKRESNTEAFF
TRBV6-5	TRBJ1-2	CASSYSVTGDGYTF